The 10 T cell receptor beta chains reported below all come from one sample, sequenced in a study of regulatory T cells in long-lasting Graves disease. Library construction for TCR beta used iRepertoire HTBI primers and Arm-PCR of CDR3 regions. MiXCR, run by TCRdb on the multiplex PCR reads, gives a single entry per CDR3 protein. The sample consists of about 620,000 distinct CDR3 sequences, around 15% of them appearing once. Time point of the sample: newly diagnosed GD, antithyroid drugs for less than 3 months. Extracted RNA from PBMCs served as the source of the TCR library. These sequences were also reported in another study, on T cells in Graves' hyperthyroidism and ophthalmopathy.

Sample: peripheral blood mononuclear cells (PBMCs), taken at new diagnosis, from a patient treated with antithyroid drugs. Source of these receptors: a woman in her 30s with Graves disease.

This clonotype was seen many times. The CDR3 DNA is TGCAGTGCTGTTGACAGCCTCTATGGCTACACCTTC. It yields the protein CSAVDSLYGYTF. The chain couples TRBV20-1 to TRBJ1-2; weak D call: TRBD1 (5 bases). Trimming pared 5 bases from V and 4 bases from J, leaving 11 bases between. Per germline, CDR1 DFQATT and CDR2 SNEGSKA (reference sequence). The CDR3 sequence is 12 residues long.

The gene calls are TRBV6-1 and TRBJ2-5; D not certain. The CDR3 totals 14 residues. CDR1 MNHNS and CDR2 SASEGT come from the germline V gene. Trimming left V 2 bases short and J 2 bases short, with 9 bases between. In DNA, the CDR3 is TGTGCCAGCAGTGAAACTAACCATCAAGAGACCCAGTACTTC. Amino acid sequence: CASSETNHQETQYF.

The V call is TRBV4-1, the J call TRBJ2-1; maybe TRBD2 (6 bases). This CDR3 spans 13 amino acids. Trimming stripped 5 bases from V and 8 bases from J, with 13 bases between. CDR1 and CDR2 from the germline V gene are MGHRA and YSYEKL. In nucleotides, the CDR3 is TGCGCCAGCAGCAGGGGCGGGAAGGATGAGCAGTTCTTC. Translation gives CASSRGGKDEQFF.

The CDR3 region is CASSLFPSPGQASYGYTF. CDR3 DNA: TGTGCCAGCAGTTTATTCCCGTCCCCGGGACAGGCCTCATATGGCTACACCTTC. The chain links TRBV28 to TRBJ1-2; 8 bases agree with TRBD1. Germline CDR1 is MDHEN and CDR2 is SYDVKM. Trimming cost V 1 base and J 5 bases; bases outside gene matches: 15. This CDR3 spans 18 amino acids.

The V call is TRBV10-3, the J call TRBJ2-1; a weak D match, TRBD2 (5 bases). The CDR3 covers 14 residues. Germline loops: CDR1 ENHRY, CDR2 SYGVKD. Trimming cost V 8 bases and J 3 bases, with 14 bases left between them. CDR3 sequence: CAIGRLANYNEQFF. CDR3 in DNA: TGTGCCATCGGTCGGCTAGCCAACTACAATGAGCAGTTCTTC.

This clonotype was counted at least ten times. The CDR3 DNA reads TGTGCCAGTAGTGTCAGACCCCCAGACGGGCTCCATAGCAATCAGCCCCAGCATTTT. Amino acid sequence: CASSVRPPDGLHSNQPQHF. V usage is TRBV19 and J usage is TRBJ1-5, with no clear D. The germline V and J ends were trimmed by 5 bases and 0 bases, with 23 bases remaining between them. CDR3 size: 19 residues. Germline-derived CDR1 and CDR2 are LNHDA and SQIVND (reference sequence).

This clonotype was seen more than once but under ten times. The chain couples TRBV6-1 to TRBJ2-7; D might be TRBD1 or TRBD2, each matching 6 bases. The CDR3 sequence is 14 residues long. Trimming took off 6 bases at V and 0 bases at J, with 12 bases between the two ends. CDR1 is MNHNS, CDR2 SASEGT, per germline. In nucleotides, the CDR3 is TGTGCCAGCAGGGCGTGGGGGGCCTCCTACGAGCAGTACTTC. Its protein is CASRAWGASYEQYF.

The sample holds a few counts of this clonotype. The limits of the CDR3 on the DNA are not certain, so only TCRdb's listed CDR3 is given. The rearrangement joins TRBV28 to TRBJ2-1; the DNA was not used to check the table's D call, TRBD2. The CDR3 is 15 amino acids in total, end residues counted. Germline V gene sequence: CDR1 MDHEN, CDR2 SYDVKM. CDR3 region: CASSVGLVGGGAKFF.

This clonotype was observed at least ten times. In DNA form, the CDR3 reads TGTGCCAGCAGCGTAGGGGAGGGGGTGCGGCAGCCCCAGCATTTT. It is translated as CASSVGEGVRQPQHF. This rearrangement joins TRBV9 to TRBJ1-5; TRBD1 might be the D (6 bases). CDR1 is SGDLS and CDR2 is YYNGEE in the germline V gene. This CDR3 has 15 residues. V was cut by 0 bases and J by 7 bases, with 14 bases left in between.

As to this clonotype: A much larger clonotype is one base distant, so this may be a read error. The rearrangement joins TRBV7-9 to TRBJ2-3, with D tentatively TRBD2 (5 bases). The CDR3 spans 15 residues. CDR1 and CDR2 from the germline V gene are SEHNR and FQNEAQ (reference sequence). CDR3 nucleotides: TGTACCAGCAGCTGGACCCGGGAATACACAGATACGCAGTATTTT. This codes for CTSSWTREYTDTQYF.